This T cell receptor (beta chain) is from a study of CD4 T cell repertoires in COVID-19. V was pared by 4 bases and J by 0 bases, with 4 bases of the junction left unmatched. The CDR3 sequence is 15 residues long. From germline, CDR1 is MDHEN and CDR2 SYDVKM. Assay used: immunoSEQ multiplex PCR; TCRdb lists only in-frame clones, some missing. The data contain about 75,000 clones, 80% to 90% of them singletons. This TCR derives from a human donor who had COVID-19. This sequence joins TRBV28 and TRBJ2-3; TRBD1 agrees at 7 bases. This sample comprised CD4+ T cells from peripheral blood, obtained after recovery from COVID-19. The CDR3 loop reads CASSSGTASTDTQYF. CDR3 sequence (DNA): TGTGCCAGCAGTTCCGGGACAGCTAGCACAGATACGCAGTATTTT.